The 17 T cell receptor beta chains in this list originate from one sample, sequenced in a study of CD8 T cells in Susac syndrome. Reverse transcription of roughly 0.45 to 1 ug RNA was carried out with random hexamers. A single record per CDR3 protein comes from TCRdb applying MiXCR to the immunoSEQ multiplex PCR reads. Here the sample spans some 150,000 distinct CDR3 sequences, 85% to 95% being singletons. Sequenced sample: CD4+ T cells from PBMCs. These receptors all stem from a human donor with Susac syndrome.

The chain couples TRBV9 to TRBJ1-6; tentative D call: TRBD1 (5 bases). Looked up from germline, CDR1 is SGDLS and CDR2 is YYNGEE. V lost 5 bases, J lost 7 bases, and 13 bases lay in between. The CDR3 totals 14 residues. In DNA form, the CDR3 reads TGTGCCAGCAGTTCGGCAGGGAACAATTCACCCCTCCACTTT. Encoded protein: CASSSAGNNSPLHF.

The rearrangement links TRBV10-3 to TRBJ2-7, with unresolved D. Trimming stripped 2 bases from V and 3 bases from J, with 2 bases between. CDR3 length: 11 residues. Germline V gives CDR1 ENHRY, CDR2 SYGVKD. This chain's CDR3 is CAISEGYEQYF. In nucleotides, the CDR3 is TGTGCCATCAGTGAGGGCTACGAGCAGTACTTC.

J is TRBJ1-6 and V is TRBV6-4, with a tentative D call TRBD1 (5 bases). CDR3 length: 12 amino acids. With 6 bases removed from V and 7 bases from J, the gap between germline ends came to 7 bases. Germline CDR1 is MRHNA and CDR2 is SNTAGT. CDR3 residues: CASRGENSPLHF. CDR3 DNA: TGTGCCAGCAGGGGGGAAAATTCACCCCTCCACTTT.

CDR3 in amino acids: CASTGTFQETQYF. In DNA form, the CDR3 reads TGTGCCAGCACAGGAACCTTCCAAGAGACCCAGTACTTC. The chain is built from TRBV6-5 and TRBJ2-5; D unclear. The CDR3 loop spans 13 amino acids. Germline CDR1 MNHEY, CDR2 SVGAGI. V lost 7 bases to trimming and J lost 1 base, with 10 bases between them.

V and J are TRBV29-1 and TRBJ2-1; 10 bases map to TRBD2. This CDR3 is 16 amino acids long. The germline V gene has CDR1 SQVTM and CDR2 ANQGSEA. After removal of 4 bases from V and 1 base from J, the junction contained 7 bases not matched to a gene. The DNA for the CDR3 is TGCAGCGTTGGACTAGCGGGCCTTATATCCTACAATGAGCAGTTCTTC. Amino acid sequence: CSVGLAGLISYNEQFF.

The CDR3, as DNA: TGTGCCTCCCCAGAGCCTGGGGCCAACGTCCTGACTTTC. Translation gives CASPEPGANVLTF. The chain carries TRBV7-2 and TRBJ2-6; no clear D. This CDR3 has 13 amino acids. V shed 11 bases and J shed 2 bases, with 10 bases lying between them. CDR1 is SGHTA, CDR2 FQGNSA, per germline.

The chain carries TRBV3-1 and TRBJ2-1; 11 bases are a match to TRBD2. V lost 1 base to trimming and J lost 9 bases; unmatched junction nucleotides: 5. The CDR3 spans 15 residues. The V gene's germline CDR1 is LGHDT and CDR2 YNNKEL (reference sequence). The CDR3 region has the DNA TGTGCCAGCAGCCAAGGTCTAGCGGGGGGCCGTGAGCAGTTCTTC. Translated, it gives CASSQGLAGGREQFF.

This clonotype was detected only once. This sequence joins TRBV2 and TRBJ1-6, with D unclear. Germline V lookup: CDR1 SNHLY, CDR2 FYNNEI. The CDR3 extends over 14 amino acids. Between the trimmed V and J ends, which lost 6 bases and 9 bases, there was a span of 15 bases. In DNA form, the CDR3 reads TGTGCCAGCAGCTCGCGGGGAGGTAGTTCACCCCTCCACTTT. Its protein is CASSSRGGSSPLHF.

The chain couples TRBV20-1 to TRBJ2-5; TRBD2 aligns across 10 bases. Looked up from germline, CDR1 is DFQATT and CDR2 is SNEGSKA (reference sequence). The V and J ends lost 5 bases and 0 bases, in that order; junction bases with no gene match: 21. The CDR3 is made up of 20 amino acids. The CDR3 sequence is CSAGRAGVVAGGHYQETQYF. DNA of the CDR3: TGCAGTGCTGGTCGGGCAGGAGTGGTAGCGGGGGGCCACTACCAAGAGACCCAGTACTTC.

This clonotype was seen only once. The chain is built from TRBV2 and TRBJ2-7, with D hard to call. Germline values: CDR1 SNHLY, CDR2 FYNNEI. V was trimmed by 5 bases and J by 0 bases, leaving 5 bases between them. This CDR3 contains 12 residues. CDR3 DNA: TGTGCCAGCAGTTTCTCCTCCTACGAGCAGTACTTC. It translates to CASSFSSYEQYF.

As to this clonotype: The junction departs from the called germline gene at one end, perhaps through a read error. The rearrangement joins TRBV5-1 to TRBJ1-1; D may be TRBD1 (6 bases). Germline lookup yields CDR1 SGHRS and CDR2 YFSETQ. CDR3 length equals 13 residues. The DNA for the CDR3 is TGTGCCAGCAGCTTAGAAGGGGGCACTGAAGCTTTCTTT. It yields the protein CASSLEGGTEAFF.

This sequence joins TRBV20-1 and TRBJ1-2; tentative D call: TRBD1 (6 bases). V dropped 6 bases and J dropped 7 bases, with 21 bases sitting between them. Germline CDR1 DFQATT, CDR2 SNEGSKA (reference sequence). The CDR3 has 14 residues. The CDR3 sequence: CSADTGRPETGYTF. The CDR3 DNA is TGCAGTGCGGACACAGGGCGCCCCGAGACTGGCTACACCTTC.

In DNA form, the CDR3 reads TGTGCCAGTAGTACCCCACAGGGGGGGAACACCGGGGAGCTGTTTTTT. Amino acid sequence: CASSTPQGGNTGELFF. The chain links TRBV19 to TRBJ2-2; TRBD1 agrees at 8 bases. J lost 1 base, V lost 4 bases, and 5 bases had no gene match. The CDR3 runs 16 residues. Germline values: CDR1 LNHDA, CDR2 SQIVND (reference sequence).

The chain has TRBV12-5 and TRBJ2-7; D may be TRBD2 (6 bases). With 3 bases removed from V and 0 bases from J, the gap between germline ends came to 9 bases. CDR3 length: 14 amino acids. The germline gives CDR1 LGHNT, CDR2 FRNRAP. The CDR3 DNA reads TGTGCTAGTGGTTTCGGGGGAAGCTCCTACGAGCAGTACTTC. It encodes CASGFGGSSYEQYF.

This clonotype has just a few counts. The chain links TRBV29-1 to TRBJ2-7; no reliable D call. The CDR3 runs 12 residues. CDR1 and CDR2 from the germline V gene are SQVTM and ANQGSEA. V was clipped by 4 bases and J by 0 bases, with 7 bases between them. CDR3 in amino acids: CSVAVTSYEQYF. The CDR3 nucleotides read TGCAGCGTTGCTGTAACCTCCTACGAGCAGTACTTC.

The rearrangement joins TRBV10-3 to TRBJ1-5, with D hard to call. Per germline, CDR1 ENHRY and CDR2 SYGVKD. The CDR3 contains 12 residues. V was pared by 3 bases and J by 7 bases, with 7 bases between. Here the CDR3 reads CAISDGLQPQHF. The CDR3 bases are TGTGCCATCAGTGACGGGTTACAGCCCCAGCATTTT.

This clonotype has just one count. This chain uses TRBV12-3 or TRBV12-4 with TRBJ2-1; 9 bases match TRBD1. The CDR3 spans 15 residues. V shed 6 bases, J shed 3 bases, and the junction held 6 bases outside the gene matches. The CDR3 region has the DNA TGTGCCAGCAGCGACCCGGGACAGGGCTACAATGAGCAGTTCTTC. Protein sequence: CASSDPGQGYNEQFF.